A single sample gave rise to the 10 T cell receptor beta chains below, sequenced in a study of T cell repertoires in cytomegalovirus infection. TCRdb used MiXCR to reprocess the reads, holding one entry per CDR3 protein. Of some 450,000 distinct CDR3 sequences listed, about 33% were seen once; the top ten hold around 13%. The sample was PBMCs. The receptors derive from a human donor in good health (CMV status not recorded). Some clones in this sample may be carry-over from other donors' samples.

This rearrangement joins TRBV27 to TRBJ2-7; D uncertain. The CDR3 sequence is 15 residues long. Germline V CDR1 and CDR2: MNHEY, SMNVEV (reference sequence). V gave up 5 bases and J gave up 3 bases, with 17 bases separating them. This CDR3 is CASSPSGSGLYEQYF. CDR3 nucleotides: TGTGCCAGCAGTCCTTCGGGTTCGGGCCTCTACGAGCAGTACTTC.

This clonotype was seen more than once but under ten times. This chain links TRBV18 with TRBJ2-1, with D tentatively TRBD1 or TRBD2 (6 bases each). This CDR3 is built from 15 residues. V lost 6 bases and J lost 7, with 19 bases in between. From germline, CDR1 is KGHSH and CDR2 LQKENI. CDR3 sequence reads: CASSATGGGRNEQFF. The DNA for the CDR3 is TGTGCCAGCTCCGCGACCGGGGGCGGAAGGAATGAGCAGTTCTTC.

This chain joins TRBV2 and TRBJ2-7; 15 bases align to TRBD2. The V and J ends lost 2 bases and 3 bases, in that order; junction bases with no gene match: 5. The CDR3 length is 17 residues. CDR1 SNHLY and CDR2 FYNNEI come from the germline V gene. The CDR3 DNA is TGTGCCAGCAGTGAAACCGGACTAGCGGGGGGGGGCTACGAGCAGTACTTC. Protein product: CASSETGLAGGGYEQYF. Supplemented by reference TRBV2 and TRBJ2-7, the full variable domain reads EPEVTQTPSHQVTQMGQEVILRCVPISNHLYFYWYRQILGQKVEFLVSFYNNEISEKSEIFDDQFSVERPDGSNFTLKIRSTKLEDSAMYFCASSETGLAGGGYEQYFGPGTRLTVT.

The CDR3 DNA reads as TGCGCCAGCAGCCAAGCATGGACTCCCTCCTACGAGCAGTACTTC. It specifies CASSQAWTPSYEQYF. The chain employs TRBV4-1 and TRBJ2-7; perhaps TRBD2 as D (5 bases). The germline V and J ends were trimmed by 1 base and 0 bases, with 10 bases remaining between them. This CDR3 has 15 residues. Per the germline V gene, CDR1 is MGHRA and CDR2 is YSYEKL.

The V and J genes are TRBV20-1 and TRBJ2-3, with 7 bases identical to TRBD1. V was pared by 1 base and J by 6 bases, with 10 bases of the junction left unmatched. CDR3 length: 15 amino acids. Germline V gene data show CDR1 as DFQATT and CDR2 as SNEGSKA (reference sequence). The CDR3, as DNA: TGCAGTGCTAGAGCCCAGACAGGGTTGATGGATACGCAGTATTTT. Protein sequence: CSARAQTGLMDTQYF.

This chain links TRBV6-8 with TRBJ2-1, with D perhaps matching TRBD2 (5 bases). CDR1 is MNHGY, CDR2 SAAAGT, per germline. The V end was cut by 4 bases, the J end by 14 bases, with 21 bases between. The CDR3 contains 14 residues. DNA of the CDR3: TGTGCCAGCAGTTCGGTCCCCAGCTCCACCGGGGAGTTCTTC. It specifies CASSSVPSSTGEFF.

This clonotype was seen more than once but under ten times. The chain recombines TRBV24-1 with TRBJ2-1; TRBD1 matches at 7 bases. Germline assignment: CDR1 KGHDR and CDR2 SFDVKD. The CDR3 has 15 amino acids. V lost 9 bases to trimming and J lost 6 bases; unmatched junction nucleotides: 13. For the CDR3, the DNA is TGTGCCACCGCGGCCGGGACAGCCGATTTCAATGAGCAGTTCTTC. Translation gives CATAAGTADFNEQFF.

In the case of this clonotype: A much larger clonotype is one base distant, so this may be a read error. The chain employs TRBV7-2 and TRBJ2-7; weak D call: TRBD2 (5 bases). This CDR3 has 18 residues. Germline CDR1 SGHTA, CDR2 FQGNSA. Trimming took 5 bases from V and 9 from J, leaving 32 bases between them. The DNA for the CDR3 is TGTGCCAGCAGCCTCGTAGCGTTCACGGACTCCGCGTCAAGCGGGCAGTACTTC. This codes for CASSLVAFTDSASSGQYF.

The chain couples TRBV2 to TRBJ1-5; 9 positions match TRBD1. V lost 5 bases to trimming and J lost 0 bases; unmatched junction nucleotides: 5. Germline-derived CDR1 and CDR2 are SNHLY and FYNNEI. The length of the CDR3 is 16 residues. CDR3 region: CASSSGQGHSNQPQHF. Written as DNA, the CDR3 is TGTGCCAGCAGTTCGGGACAGGGACATAGCAATCAGCCCCAGCATTTT.

The table lists this clonotype with a few counts. The chain combines TRBV14 with TRBJ1-1; D remains unclear. V lost 5 bases and J 3 bases, leaving 10 bases between the germline ends. The CDR3 consists of 13 residues. Per germline, CDR1 SGHDN and CDR2 FVKESK. The CDR3 is CASSLDGYTEAFF. The CDR3, as DNA: TGTGCCAGCAGCTTAGACGGTTACACTGAAGCTTTCTTT.